Given below is one T cell receptor beta chain in context. Its antigen is currently not known. Base qualities are missing; no much larger clone stands one base away. The data are from a study of blood T cell repertoires in COVID-19 (TCRdb year 2020). Study-level background: Samples covering the acute and convalescent phases of COVID-19 were provided by collaborators in the United States, Italy and Spain. The material from the prospective study consisted of cDNA or gDNA derived from T cells, B-cell-depleted T cells, or PBMCs. Deeply sampled blood TCRbeta repertoires from subjects exposed to, actively infected with, or recovered from COVID-19 were included in the dataset. The repertoires were made available in a free public database intended to serve as a resource for research on the immune response to SARS-CoV-2. Samples were obtained from the ongoing ImmuneRACE study (first 160 participants) and from some 1,200 subjects provided by 6 global collaborators. Nearly every sample came with metadata listing a de-identified subject ID, COVID-19 status, age in years and sex. Where HLA class I and class II types were available, the types were taken from metadata supplied by the sample provider, not from assay-based typing.

The study at large found these results: The amount of clinical and demographic metadata varied by source and participant and was provided uncurated.

One collaborating source in Seattle enrolled patients while the patients were actively infected and followed the patients over time throughout the course of disease. Collaborating institutions collected whole blood in K2EDTA tubes following their own protocols. Collaborator samples were shipped for TCRbeta analysis as frozen whole blood, isolated PBMCs, or DNA extracted from either sample type. V and J are trimmed by 4 bases and 6 bases, and the gene matches miss 10 bases of the junction. CDR1 and CDR2, looked up from the germline V gene, are SGDLS and YYNGEE. From its cysteine to its phenylalanine, the CDR3 spans 15 amino acids. Only the CDR3 region is kept as DNA, spanning 45 bases read in frame from base 1. The immunoSEQ Assay, a bias-controlled multiplex PCR, was used to amplify TCRbeta CDR3 regions from genomic DNA. Per the source publication's procedure: The number of nucleated cells in each sample was estimated from the amplification of reference gene primers within the assay. To quantify the absolute abundance of each unique TCRbeta CDR3 rearrangement, sequence reads were collapsed and filtered. For each sample, productive Simpson clonality was calculated by taking the square root of Simpson's diversity index across productive rearrangements. Imported from immuneACCESS, the table was reduced by TCRdb to in-frame sequences with V and J called. These copies leave out some clones; in studies compared against another copy, an unresolved V gene accounts for under half, and the cause of the remainder is not known. V and J calls and clone size are copied from that table; D and trimming were computed from the DNA. The sample table holds 150,000 to 200,000 clones, of which 65% to 90% were seen once. The top ten hold around 7% of the sample.

The sequence links TRBV9 to TRBJ1-2, with 9 bases in between that match TRBD1. This receptor was taken from a woman in her thirties or forties with COVID-19, enrolled during active disease. Sequencing used peripheral blood. The encoded CDR3 is CASSSGIRTGDGYTF. The nucleotides read TGTGCCAGCAGCTCTGGGATTCGGACAGGGGATGGCTACACCTTC.